Sequencing of this T cell receptor (beta chain) was carried out in a study of control samples from healthy donors and cancer patients. Here immunoSEQ multiplex PCR was the method, and the copy in TCRdb shows in-frame clones only, minus some. The sample includes about 160,000 clones, around nine tenths of them seen just once. The CDR3 is made up of 16 amino acids. Germline-derived CDR1 and CDR2 are GTSNPN and SVGIG (reference sequence). The V gene lost 4 bases and the J gene lost 0 bases, with 16 bases spanning the gap. The sequencing sample was made of blood. The J gene is TRBJ2-1, the V gene TRBV30; perhaps TRBD2 as D (8 bases). This TCR derives from a woman aged 25 to 39 in good health. CDR3 DNA: TGTGCCTGGAAGGGGGCTAGCGGGCCCTCCTACAATGAGCAGTTCTTC. This gives the protein CAWKGASGPSYNEQFF. Together with reference TRBV30 and TRBJ2-1, the CDR3 gives the full variable domain: SQTIHQWPATLVQPVGSPLSLECTVEGTSNPNLYWYRQAAGRGLQLLFYSVGIGQISSEVPQNLSASRPQDRQFILSSKKLLLSDSGFYLCAWKGASGPSYNEQFFGPGTRLTVL.